This T cell receptor beta chain came from a study of T cell responses to AZD1222 COVID-19 vaccine. Overall study results and limits: Spike-wide coverage was observed for vaccine-associated CD4 TCRs, with dominant responses at 160-218 and 743-854.

Points on this clone: The target antigen is unknown.

The germline CDR1 and CDR2 sequences are GTSNPN and SVGIG (reference sequence). The CDR3 is 15 residues long. With 3 bases clipped from V and 8 bases from J, the junction kept 15 bases outside the gene matches. Produced via immunoSEQ multiplex PCR; TCRdb's table is partial and in-frame only. Here the sample spans under 150,000 clones, more than 90% being singletons. The gene calls are TRBV30 and TRBJ1-2, with 7 bases lining up with TRBD1. The source is an adult in good health. The sequences come from peripheral blood, collected on day 0 of AZD1222 vaccination. In DNA, the CDR3 is TGTGCCTGGAGCAACGAAAGGACAGGCCGGGGGGGCTACACCTTC. Amino acids: CAWSNERTGRGGYTF.